These T cell receptor beta chains were read from a single sample in a study of control samples from healthy donors and cancer patients. Method: immunoSEQ multiplex PCR; TCRdb's copy keeps in-frame clones and lacks some. The sample consists of 70,000 to 80,000 clones, 84% of them appearing once. The sequencing input was blood. All receptors come from a man aged 50 to 59 in good health. The CDR3 runs from the conserved cysteine through the conserved F or W. The order of the fields is D gene, J gene, V gene, clone size, CDR3 protein, CDR3 DNA. A D gene is named only where the DNA matches it firmly. Expanded clones are given a class, and other clones once, few, many or no size at all.

d_call: .; j_call: TRBJ1-1; v_call: TRBV28; clone_size: few; cdr3_aa: CASSTQGSNTEAFF; cdr3_nt: TGTGCCAGCAGTACACAGGGATCCAACACTGAAGCTTTCTTT
d_call: .; j_call: TRBJ1-5; v_call: TRBV20-1; clone_size: .; cdr3_aa: CSARPGGAQHF; cdr3_nt: TGCAGTGCGAGGCCGGGGGGAGCCCAGCATTTT
d_call: .; j_call: TRBJ2-7; v_call: TRBV5-1; clone_size: .; cdr3_aa: CASSLTGARSYEQYF; cdr3_nt: TGCGCCAGCAGCTTGACGGGGGCGAGATCCTACGAGCAGTACTTC
d_call: TRBD2; j_call: TRBJ2-2; v_call: TRBV4-2; clone_size: few; cdr3_aa: CASSPLASGGHTGELFF; cdr3_nt: TGTGCCAGCAGCCCCTTAGCCTCGGGAGGCCACACCGGGGAGCTGTTTTTT
d_call: .; j_call: TRBJ2-1; v_call: TRBV30; clone_size: .; cdr3_aa: CAWGIGGEQFF; cdr3_nt: TGTGCCTGGGGGATCGGGGGTGAGCAGTTCTTC
d_call: TRBD1; j_call: TRBJ1-5; v_call: TRBV19; clone_size: .; cdr3_aa: CASSPYRQGTQHF; cdr3_nt: TGTGCCAGTAGTCCCTATCGACAGGGAACCCAGCATTTT
d_call: TRBD1; j_call: TRBJ1-4; v_call: TRBV7-9; clone_size: few; cdr3_aa: CASSSGQGARSEKLFF; cdr3_nt: TGTGCCAGCAGCTCAGGACAGGGGGCGCGTAGTGAAAAACTGTTTTTT
d_call: .; j_call: TRBJ1-1; v_call: TRBV28; clone_size: .; cdr3_aa: CASSPGVGTEAFF; cdr3_nt: TGTGCCAGCAGTCCGGGGGTGGGGACTGAAGCTTTCTTT
d_call: TRBD1; j_call: TRBJ2-3; v_call: TRBV6-5; clone_size: .; cdr3_aa: CASTRGDRGRDTQYF; cdr3_nt: TGTGCCAGCACGCGGGGGGACAGGGGGCGTGATACGCAGTATTTT
d_call: .; j_call: TRBJ1-2; v_call: TRBV7-9; clone_size: .; cdr3_aa: CASSPDGLNYGYTF; cdr3_nt: TGTGCCAGCAGTCCGGACGGGCTCAACTATGGCTACACCTTC
d_call: TRBD2; j_call: TRBJ2-7; v_call: TRBV4-1; clone_size: .; cdr3_aa: CASSQGTSGSRRSYEQYF; cdr3_nt: TGCGCCAGCAGCCAGGGGACTAGCGGGAGTAGGAGGTCCTACGAGCAGTACTTC
d_call: .; j_call: TRBJ1-1; v_call: TRBV6-5; clone_size: .; cdr3_aa: CASSSGWRGNTEAFF; cdr3_nt: TGTGCCAGCAGTTCCGGGTGGAGGGGGAACACTGAAGCTTTCTTT
d_call: TRBD2; j_call: TRBJ2-1; v_call: TRBV4-2; clone_size: .; cdr3_aa: CASSQDQASGSSEQFF; cdr3_nt: TGTGCCAGCAGCCAAGATCAAGCTAGCGGGAGTAGTGAGCAGTTCTTC
d_call: .; j_call: TRBJ2-7; v_call: TRBV7-2; clone_size: .; cdr3_aa: CASSGGAGPTYEQYF; cdr3_nt: TGTGCCAGCAGCGGGGGGGCAGGGCCGACCTACGAGCAGTACTTC
d_call: .; j_call: TRBJ2-5; v_call: TRBV6-5; clone_size: .; cdr3_aa: CASSSLTNQETQYF; cdr3_nt: TGTGCCAGCAGTTCATTGACTAATCAAGAGACCCAGTACTTC
d_call: TRBD2; j_call: TRBJ2-1; v_call: TRBV9; clone_size: .; cdr3_aa: CASSSGTSAYNEQFF; cdr3_nt: TGTGCCAGCAGCAGCGGGACTAGCGCTTACAATGAGCAGTTCTTC
d_call: .; j_call: TRBJ1-1; v_call: TRBV25-1; clone_size: .; cdr3_aa: CASSENSRVAFF; cdr3_nt: TGTGCCAGCAGTGAAAACAGTAGGGTAGCTTTCTTT
d_call: TRBD2; j_call: TRBJ2-1; v_call: TRBV9; clone_size: .; cdr3_aa: CASSVGLAGDYEQFF; cdr3_nt: TGTGCCAGCAGCGTAGGACTAGCGGGAGATTATGAGCAGTTCTTC
d_call: TRBD1; j_call: TRBJ1-6; v_call: TRBV27; clone_size: .; cdr3_aa: CASSSDRVENSPLHF; cdr3_nt: TGTGCCAGCAGTTCGGACAGGGTAGAAAATTCACCCCTCCACTTT
d_call: TRBD1; j_call: TRBJ1-1; v_call: TRBV7-9; clone_size: .; cdr3_aa: CASSWVAGQGNTEAFF; cdr3_nt: TGTGCCAGCAGCTGGGTGGCAGGACAGGGGAACACTGAAGCTTTCTTT
d_call: .; j_call: TRBJ1-1; v_call: TRBV11-3; clone_size: .; cdr3_aa: CASSLELNTEAFF; cdr3_nt: TGTGCCAGCAGCTTAGAGCTGAACACTGAAGCTTTCTTT
d_call: .; j_call: TRBJ2-5; v_call: TRBV11-2; clone_size: .; cdr3_aa: CASSSGSMETQYF; cdr3_nt: TGTGCCAGCAGCTCAGGGAGTATGGAGACCCAGTACTTC
d_call: TRBD1; j_call: TRBJ2-1; v_call: TRBV6-5; clone_size: .; cdr3_aa: CASSSKQGYNEQFF; cdr3_nt: TGTGCCAGCAGTTCTAAACAGGGGTACAATGAGCAGTTCTTC
d_call: .; j_call: TRBJ2-1; v_call: TRBV19; clone_size: .; cdr3_aa: CASSPPGLGNEQFF; cdr3_nt: TGTGCCAGTAGCCCACCGGGACTCGGCAATGAGCAGTTCTTC
d_call: TRBD1; j_call: TRBJ2-7; v_call: TRBV6-5; clone_size: once; cdr3_aa: CASRSAGQGTYEQYF; cdr3_nt: TGTGCCAGCAGATCTGCGGGACAGGGGACCTACGAGCAGTACTTC
d_call: TRBD2; j_call: TRBJ2-5; v_call: TRBV19; clone_size: .; cdr3_aa: CASSDSGGETQYF; cdr3_nt: TGTGCCAGTAGCGATAGCGGGGGGGAGACCCAGTACTTC
d_call: .; j_call: TRBJ2-7; v_call: TRBV7-8; clone_size: .; cdr3_aa: CASSPRLGANSYEQYF; cdr3_nt: TGTGCCAGCAGCCCCCGACTTGGGGCCAATTCCTACGAGCAGTACTTC
d_call: .; j_call: TRBJ2-3; v_call: TRBV3-1/TRBV3-2; clone_size: .; cdr3_aa: CASSQARGADTQYF; cdr3_nt: TGTGCCAGCAGCCAAGCGCGCGGGGCAGATACGCAGTATTTT
d_call: .; j_call: TRBJ1-1; v_call: TRBV6-5; clone_size: .; cdr3_aa: CASRLTVPEAFF; cdr3_nt: TGTGCCAGCAGACTGACGGTCCCTGAAGCTTTCTTT
d_call: TRBD2; j_call: TRBJ2-2; v_call: TRBV11-3; clone_size: .; cdr3_aa: CASSLDSGLAAGELFF; cdr3_nt: TGTGCCAGCAGCTTAGATTCTGGACTAGCCGCCGGGGAGCTGTTTTTT
d_call: .; j_call: TRBJ2-7; v_call: TRBV7-3; clone_size: .; cdr3_aa: CASSPGVGTGTYEQYF; cdr3_nt: TGTGCCAGCAGCCCCGGGGTGGGGACGGGAACCTACGAGCAGTACTTC
d_call: .; j_call: TRBJ1-3; v_call: TRBV30; clone_size: .; cdr3_aa: CACRGPSGNTIYF; cdr3_nt: TGTGCCTGCCGGGGACCCTCTGGAAACACCATATATTTT
d_call: .; j_call: TRBJ2-5; v_call: TRBV19; clone_size: .; cdr3_aa: CASSHQQTKETQYF; cdr3_nt: TGTGCCAGTAGTCACCAACAAACCAAAGAGACCCAGTACTTC
d_call: .; j_call: TRBJ2-2; v_call: TRBV7-2; clone_size: once; cdr3_aa: CASSSGGLGRRTGELFF; cdr3_nt: TGTGCCAGCAGTTCTGGGGGGCTAGGACGTCGCACCGGGGAGCTGTTTTTT
d_call: TRBD2; j_call: TRBJ2-2; v_call: TRBV19; clone_size: .; cdr3_aa: CASSVTSYNTGELFF; cdr3_nt: TGTGCCAGTAGCGTGACTAGCTACAACACCGGGGAGCTGTTTTTT
d_call: .; j_call: TRBJ2-7; v_call: TRBV7-9; clone_size: .; cdr3_aa: CASSLEDSVYEQYF; cdr3_nt: TGTGCCAGCAGCTTAGAGGATAGCGTCTACGAGCAGTACTTC
d_call: TRBD2; j_call: TRBJ2-5; v_call: TRBV4-2; clone_size: .; cdr3_aa: CASSPTGASGIETQYF; cdr3_nt: TGTGCCAGCAGCCCTACAGGGGCTAGCGGGATAGAGACCCAGTACTTC
d_call: TRBD2; j_call: TRBJ2-1; v_call: TRBV19; clone_size: .; cdr3_aa: CASSIDRTSPFF; cdr3_nt: TGTGCCAGTAGTATAGACCGGACTAGCCCGTTCTTC
d_call: .; j_call: TRBJ2-5; v_call: TRBV3-1/TRBV3-2; clone_size: many; cdr3_aa: CASSPPRTADYQETQYF; cdr3_nt: TGTGCCAGCAGCCCGCCAAGGACAGCGGACTACCAAGAGACCCAGTACTTC
d_call: TRBD1; j_call: TRBJ2-3; v_call: TRBV28; clone_size: .; cdr3_aa: CASSSPGTGGRTDTQYF; cdr3_nt: TGTGCCAGCAGTTCCCCCGGGACAGGGGGTAGGACAGATACGCAGTATTTT
d_call: TRBD1; j_call: TRBJ2-2; v_call: TRBV9; clone_size: .; cdr3_aa: CASSLGQGMRLAGELFF; cdr3_nt: TGTGCCAGCAGCCTAGGACAGGGGATGAGGTTAGCCGGGGAGCTGTTTTTT
d_call: TRBD2; j_call: TRBJ2-7; v_call: TRBV7-9; clone_size: .; cdr3_aa: CASSPGTSANYEQYF; cdr3_nt: TGTGCCAGCAGCCCCGGGACTAGCGCGAACTACGAGCAGTACTTC
d_call: .; j_call: TRBJ1-1; v_call: TRBV28; clone_size: .; cdr3_aa: CASSFSRTEAFF; cdr3_nt: TGTGCCAGCAGTTTTAGTCGTACTGAAGCTTTCTTT
d_call: TRBD1; j_call: TRBJ2-7; v_call: TRBV30; clone_size: once; cdr3_aa: CAWSSRTGTYEQYF; cdr3_nt: TGTGCCTGGAGTAGTAGGACAGGGACCTACGAGCAGTACTTC
d_call: TRBD1; j_call: TRBJ1-2; v_call: TRBV14; clone_size: few; cdr3_aa: CASSLDRVSYTF; cdr3_nt: TGTGCCAGCAGCCTCGACAGGGTGAGCTACACCTTC
d_call: .; j_call: TRBJ2-3; v_call: TRBV27; clone_size: .; cdr3_aa: CASSLLGGPWYF; cdr3_nt: TGTGCCAGCAGTCTTCTGGGGGGACCGTGGTATTTT
d_call: .; j_call: TRBJ1-3; v_call: TRBV18; clone_size: .; cdr3_aa: CASSGTLSGNTIYF; cdr3_nt: TGTGCCAGCTCTGGAACGCTCTCTGGAAACACCATATATTTT
d_call: TRBD2; j_call: TRBJ2-7; v_call: TRBV4-1; clone_size: once; cdr3_aa: CASSQVSGRAKQYF; cdr3_nt: TGCGCCAGCAGCCAAGTTAGCGGGAGGGCTAAGCAGTACTTC
d_call: TRBD1; j_call: TRBJ1-1; v_call: TRBV5-8; clone_size: .; cdr3_aa: CATVVDRMNTEAFF; cdr3_nt: TGTGCAACCGTCGTGGACAGGATGAACACTGAAGCTTTCTTT